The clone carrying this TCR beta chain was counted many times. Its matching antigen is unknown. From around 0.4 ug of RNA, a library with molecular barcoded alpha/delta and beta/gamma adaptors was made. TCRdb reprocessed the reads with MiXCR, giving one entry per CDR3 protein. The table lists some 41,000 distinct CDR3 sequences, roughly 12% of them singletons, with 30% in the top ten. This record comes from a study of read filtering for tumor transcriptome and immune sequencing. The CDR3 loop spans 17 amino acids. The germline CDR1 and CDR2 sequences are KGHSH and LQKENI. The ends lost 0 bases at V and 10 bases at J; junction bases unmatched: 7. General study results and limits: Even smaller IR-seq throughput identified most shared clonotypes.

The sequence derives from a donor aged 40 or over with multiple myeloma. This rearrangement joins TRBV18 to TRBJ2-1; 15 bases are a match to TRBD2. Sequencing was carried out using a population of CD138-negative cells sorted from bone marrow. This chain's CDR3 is CASSPPRTSGRAREQFF. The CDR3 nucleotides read TGTGCCAGCTCACCACCGAGGACTAGCGGGAGGGCACGGGAGCAGTTCTTC.